A single sample gave rise to the 31 T cell receptor beta chains below, sequenced in a study of shared clonotypes between healthy human individuals. The data were produced by immunoSEQ multiplex PCR, yet TCRdb's version contains in-frame clones alone and is incomplete. The table includes approximately 500,000 clones, roughly 79% detected once. Material for sequencing was PBMCs. The receptors were sampled from a woman aged 40 to 55 in good health. Some clones in this sample may be carry-over from other donors' samples.

The chain's CDR3 is CATSRGWADTGELFF. For the CDR3, the DNA is TGTGCCACCAGCAGAGGCTGGGCGGACACCGGGGAGCTGTTTTTT. The rearrangement links TRBV15 to TRBJ2-2, with D uncertain. There are 15 residues in the CDR3. V shed 1 base and J shed 3 bases, with 9 bases lying between them. Germline V lookup: CDR1 LNHNV, CDR2 YYDKDF (reference sequence).

The CDR3, as DNA: TGTGCCAGCAGCCCAGGACTAGCGGTCCAAGAGACCCAGTACTTC. The encoded protein is CASSPGLAVQETQYF. The rearrangement joins TRBV5-6 to TRBJ2-5; TRBD2 agrees at 10 bases. V was pared by 4 bases and J by 1 base, with 4 bases of the junction left unmatched. From germline, CDR1 is SGHDT and CDR2 YYEEEE. This CDR3 has 15 amino acids. The full variable domain, in which reference TRBV5-6 and TRBJ2-5 provide the parts outside the CDR3, is DAGVTQSPTHLIKTRGQQVTLRCSPKSGHDTVSWYQQALGQGPQFIFQYYEEEERQRGNFPDRFSGHQFPNYSSELNVNALLLGDSALYLCASSPGLAVQETQYFGPGTRLLVL.

The rearrangement joins TRBV10-3 to TRBJ2-7; a possible D gene is TRBD1 (6 bases). Per the germline V gene, CDR1 is ENHRY and CDR2 is SYGVKD. CDR3 size: 16 residues. Trimming cost V 3 bases and J 1 base, with 16 bases left between them. Here the CDR3 DNA reads TGTGCCATCAGTGATCATTTGGGGCAGGGGTCCTACGAGCAGTACTTC. Its protein is CAISDHLGQGSYEQYF.

The V and J genes are TRBV18 and TRBJ1-1; TRBD1 might be the D (5 bases). V was shortened by 0 bases and J by 7 bases, with 6 bases between the two germline ends. The CDR3 is 12 amino acids. The germline gives CDR1 KGHSH, CDR2 LQKENI. The CDR3 region has the DNA TGTGCCAGCTCACCACCTGGGGGTGAAGCTTTCTTT. This codes for CASSPPGGEAFF.

The V gene is TRBV28, the J gene TRBJ1-2; a possible D gene is TRBD1 (5 bases). The V end lost 2 bases, the J end lost 3 bases, and 10 bases lay between the germline ends. The germline V gene has CDR1 MDHEN and CDR2 SYDVKM. CDR3 size: 14 residues. The CDR3 is CASSLVQGDYGYTF. The CDR3 region has the DNA TGTGCCAGCAGTTTAGTGCAGGGAGACTATGGCTACACCTTC.

V and J are TRBV15 and TRBJ2-1, with 8 positions matching TRBD2. This CDR3 is 16 amino acids long. The V gene end was trimmed by 0 bases and the J gene end by 10 bases; junction bases not matched to a gene: 11. Germline CDR1 and CDR2: LNHNV and YYDKDF (reference sequence). The CDR3: CATSRDRAGVGGEQFF. CDR3 nucleotides: TGTGCCACCAGCAGAGATCGAGCGGGAGTCGGGGGCGAGCAGTTCTTC. The entire variable domain, with the rest obtained from reference TRBV15 and TRBJ2-1, is as follows: DAMVIQNPRYQVTQFGKPVTLSCSQTLNHNVMYWYQQKSSQAPKLLFHYYDKDFNNEADTPDNFQSRRPNTSFCFLDIRSPGLGDTAMYLCATSRDRAGVGGEQFFGPGTRLTVL.

The chain combines TRBV11-2 with TRBJ2-5; D call uncertain. The better agreement between TRBJ2-7 and the DNA end casts doubt on the J call. Looked up from germline, CDR1 is SGHAT and CDR2 is FQNNGV. The CDR3 consists of 14 residues. In nucleotides, the CDR3 is TGTGCCAGCAGCTTAGCTCAGAGTCCCTACGAGCAGTACTTC. Translation gives CASSLAQSPYEQYF.

The chain couples TRBV2 to TRBJ2-1, with 7 bases identical to TRBD1. CDR1 is SNHLY and CDR2 is FYNNEI in the germline V gene. The CDR3 length is 15 residues. V gave up 7 bases and J gave up 7 bases; unmatched junction bases: 13. CDR3 in DNA: TGTGCCAGCAAAGGGGGCCTACTAGTTTGGAATGAGCAGTTCTTC. Translation: CASKGGLLVWNEQFF.

The chain links TRBV5-4 to TRBJ2-5; no reliable D call. V lost 1 base and J lost 4, with 11 bases in between. The length of the CDR3 is 14 residues. Germline V gene sequence: CDR1 SGHNT, CDR2 YYREEE (reference sequence). CDR3 DNA: TGTGCCAGCAGCTTGAGTAAGGGTGGAGAGACCCAGTACTTC. Its protein product is CASSLSKGGETQYF.

The CDR3 region has the DNA TGTGCCAGCAGTGAAAGTCGGGACGGGTATGAGCAGTTCTTC. Residues: CASSESRDGYEQFF. The genes are TRBV2 and TRBJ2-1; either TRBD1 or TRBD2 may supply D (5 bases each). In germline, CDR1 is SNHLY, CDR2 FYNNEI. This CDR3 contains 14 residues. V was cut by 2 bases and J by 8 bases, with 13 bases left in between.

V usage is TRBV21-1 and J usage is TRBJ2-5; the table names TRBD2, a call not compared with the DNA. TRBV21-1 is an annotated pseudogene. The CDR3 contains 19 residues. The CDR3 region is CASSKVEVGREVLKETQYF. The CDR3 DNA reads TGTGCCAGCAGCAAAGTCGAAGTCGGGCGGGAGGTCCTTAAAGAGACCCAGTACTTC.

The chain is built from TRBV7-8 and TRBJ2-2; 11 bases are a match to TRBD2. This CDR3 spans 16 amino acids. The V gene end was trimmed by 5 bases and the J gene end by 4 bases; junction bases not matched to a gene: 6. Germline V gene sequence: CDR1 SGHVS, CDR2 FQNEAQ. The CDR3: CASSQTSGVRTGELFF. In DNA, the CDR3 is TGTGCCAGCAGCCAGACTAGCGGGGTCCGCACCGGGGAGCTGTTTTTT.

This rearrangement joins TRBV18 to TRBJ2-2, with 8 bases matching TRBD1. With V trimmed by 4 bases and J by 1 base, 8 bases remained unmatched. The CDR3 sequence is 17 residues long. CDR1 is KGHSH, CDR2 LQKENI, per germline. The CDR3 bases are TGTGCCAGCTCACGCCCCGGGACAGGACTGAACACCGGGGAGCTGTTTTTT. It yields the protein CASSRPGTGLNTGELFF.

The CDR3 DNA reads TGTGCCAGCAGCCAATCCCCGACAGGCAATCAGCCCCAGCATTTT. Its translation: CASSQSPTGNQPQHF. The chain carries TRBV16 and TRBJ1-5, with D possibly matching TRBD1 (5 bases). The CDR3 is 15 residues long. V lost 0 bases and J 2 bases, leaving 8 bases between the germline ends. Germline assignment: CDR1 KGHSY and CDR2 FQNENV.

V is TRBV4-1 and J is TRBJ2-5, with D maybe TRBD2 (6 bases). Trimming removed 3 bases at V and 1 base at J, with 15 bases between. This CDR3 is built from 16 residues. The germline gives CDR1 MGHRA, CDR2 YSYEKL. The chain's CDR3 is CASSQSPPGVQETQYF. CDR3 DNA: TGCGCCAGCAGCCAGTCCCCGCCGGGGGTCCAAGAGACCCAGTACTTC.

V gene TRBV5-5 combines with J gene TRBJ1-5, with unresolved D. V lost 0 bases and J lost 4, with 23 bases in between. The CDR3 has 19 amino acids. Germline CDR1 and CDR2: SGHKS and YYEKEE (reference sequence). DNA of the CDR3: TGTGCCAGCAGCTTGGACCCCAAATTTCCCCGGGGTTTAAATCAGCCCCAGCATTTT. Translating gives CASSLDPKFPRGLNQPQHF. The entire variable domain, with the rest obtained from reference TRBV5-5 and TRBJ1-5, is as follows: DAGVTQSPTHLIKTRGQQVTLRCSPISGHKSVSWYQQVLGQGPQFIFQYYEKEERGRGNFPDRFSARQFPNYSSELNVNALLLGDSALYLCASSLDPKFPRGLNQPQHFGDGTRLSIL.

The chain recombines TRBV28 with TRBJ2-2; the D gene is possibly TRBD1 (6 bases). The CDR3 has 15 residues. V was trimmed by 9 bases and J by 0 bases, leaving 14 bases between them. The germline gives CDR1 MDHEN, CDR2 SYDVKM. The CDR3 sequence is CASIKDSSNTGELFF. The CDR3 DNA sequence: TGTGCCAGTATTAAGGACAGCTCGAACACCGGGGAGCTGTTTTTT. The whole variable domain, remainder taken from reference TRBV28 and TRBJ2-2, is DVKVTQSSRYLVKRTGEKVFLECVQDMDHENMFWYRQDPGLGLRLIYFSYDVKMKEKGDIPEGYSVSREKKERFSLILESASTNQTSMYLCASIKDSSNTGELFFGEGSRLTVL.

A few counts support this clone. The junction shows a germline mismatch at one end, possibly a read error. The V call is TRBV5-4, the J call TRBJ1-2, with TRBD1 as a possible D gene (6 bases). The CDR3 consists of 12 residues. Germline CDR1 SGHNT, CDR2 YYREEE (reference sequence). CDR3 in DNA: TGTGCCAGCAGCTTATTGACAGGACACTTCGCCTTC. This sequence encodes CASSLLTGHFAF.

A word on this clone: Distinct nucleotide sequences in the sample also encode this CDR3. The V call is TRBV18, the J call TRBJ2-7; possible D gene TRBD2, 6 bases. Trimming took off 6 bases at V and 4 bases at J, with 10 bases between the two ends. The CDR3 is made up of 12 amino acids. CDR1 and CDR2 (germline): KGHSH, LQKENI. CDR3 sequence: CASSSGSYEQYF. The CDR3 region has the DNA TGTGCCAGCTCCTCCGGGAGTTACGAGCAGTACTTC. The full variable domain, its missing parts supplied by reference TRBV18 and TRBJ2-7, is NAGVMQNPRHLVRRRGQEARLRCSPMKGHSHVYWYRQLPEEGLKFMVYLQKENIIDESGMPKERFSAEFPKEGPSILRIQQVVRGDSAAYFCASSSGSYEQYFGPGTRLTVT.

CDR3: CASSSPSTGELFF. The CDR3 coding sequence is TGTGCCAGCAGCTCCCCGTCGACCGGGGAGCTGTTTTTT. The chain couples TRBV7-6 to TRBJ2-2; no reliable D call. Trimming removed 4 bases at V and 5 bases at J, with 8 bases between. Germline assignment: CDR1 SGHVS and CDR2 FNYEAQ. The CDR3 contains 13 residues.

As for this clone: Different DNA sequences within this sample yield the same CDR3. The chain carries TRBV7-2 and TRBJ1-2; TRBD1 aligns across 8 bases. The germline V gene has CDR1 SGHTA and CDR2 FQGNSA. V shed 5 bases and J 4 bases; nucleotides not matched to a gene: 9. The CDR3 sequence is 15 residues long. This CDR3 reads CASSSRTGTGYGYTF. The CDR3 DNA sequence: TGTGCCAGCAGCAGCCGCACAGGGACAGGCTATGGCTACACCTTC.

CDR3 in amino acids: CASSLLSVRNTEAFF. Here the CDR3 DNA reads TGTGCCAGCAGCCTCCTCTCTGTCCGGAACACTGAAGCTTTCTTT. This chain uses TRBV7-9 with TRBJ1-1, with unresolved D. The V end was cut by 5 bases, the J end by 1 base, with 14 bases between. The germline V gene has CDR1 SEHNR and CDR2 FQNEAQ (reference sequence). The CDR3 has 15 amino acids. Full variable domain (missing parts from reference TRBV7-9 and TRBJ1-1): DTGVSQNPRHKITKRGQNVTFRCDPISEHNRLYWYRQTLGQGPEFLTYFQNEAQLEKSRLLSDRFSAERPKGSFSTLEIQRTEQGDSAMYLCASSLLSVRNTEAFFGQGTRLTVV.

The rearrangement links TRBV28 to TRBJ1-5; tentative D call: TRBD1 (5 bases). With 3 bases removed from V and 1 base from J, the gap between germline ends came to 7 bases. The CDR3 totals 14 residues. Germline-derived CDR1 and CDR2 are MDHEN and SYDVKM. CDR3 in amino acids: CASSLGVSNQPQHF. CDR3 coding DNA: TGTGCCAGCAGTTTGGGGGTAAGCAATCAGCCCCAGCATTTT.

The gene calls are TRBV7-8 and TRBJ1-3; tentative D call: TRBD1 (6 bases). The V and J ends lost 5 bases and 0 bases respectively, with 14 bases between them. The germline gives CDR1 SGHVS, CDR2 FQNEAQ. The CDR3 is 16 residues long. The DNA for the CDR3 is TGTGCCAGCAGCAAGGGGGACTCAGGCTCTGGAAACACCATATATTTT. Amino acids: CASSKGDSGSGNTIYF.

The V gene is TRBV6-1, the J gene TRBJ2-1; 12 bases are shared with TRBD1. V lost 2 bases, J lost 5 bases, and 7 bases stayed unmatched. The CDR3 covers 17 residues. CDR1 and CDR2 from the germline V gene are MNHNS and SASEGT. The CDR3 sequence: CASSEYTGQGANNEQFF. CDR3 nucleotide sequence: TGTGCCAGCAGTGAATATACGGGACAGGGGGCCAACAATGAGCAGTTCTTC.

To note about this clone: A single base is all that separates this from a far larger clone, so a read error is likely. The chain carries TRBV7-2 and TRBJ2-3, with TRBD2 matching over 7 bases. From germline, CDR1 is SGHTA and CDR2 FQGNSA. This CDR3 comprises 16 residues. In DNA, the CDR3 is TGTGCCAGCAGCTCCCAGCGGGGACTGGGCACAGATGCGCAGTATTTT. Translation gives CASSSQRGLGTDAQYF.

This chain joins TRBV2 and TRBJ2-3; 9 bases agree with TRBD2. Germline V lookup: CDR1 SNHLY, CDR2 FYNNEI. With 4 bases clipped from V and 1 base from J, the junction kept 3 bases outside the gene matches. The CDR3 runs to 15 residues. The CDR3 DNA follows: TGTGCCAGCAGTGCCAGGACTAGCGGCACAGATACGCAGTATTTT. It is translated as CASSARTSGTDTQYF.

This chain joins TRBV30 and TRBJ1-1; no definite D call. Per germline, CDR1 GTSNPN and CDR2 SVGIG (reference sequence). CDR3 length: 15 amino acids. The V end lost 3 bases, the J end lost 0 bases, and 14 bases lay between the germline ends. CDR3 bases: TGTGCCTGGAGGAAGGATGTCGGGGTGAACACTGAAGCTTTCTTT. Protein sequence: CAWRKDVGVNTEAFF.

The chain recombines TRBV18 with TRBJ1-1; maybe TRBD1 (5 bases). Trimming pared 2 bases from V and 7 bases from J, leaving 20 bases between. This CDR3 has 16 residues. From germline, CDR1 is KGHSH and CDR2 LQKENI. The CDR3 sequence is CASSPYITGPEYEAFF. CDR3 sequence (DNA): TGTGCCAGCTCACCATATATCACAGGACCGGAGTATGAAGCTTTCTTT.

J is TRBJ1-4 and V is TRBV5-1, with 9 positions matching TRBD1. V dropped 0 bases and J dropped 7; count of bases not matched to a gene: 4. This CDR3 spans 15 amino acids. Per germline, CDR1 SGHRS and CDR2 YFSETQ. As DNA, the CDR3 is TGCGCCAGCAGCTTGGGAGGGGACAGGGCTGAAAAACTGTTTTTT. Translation gives CASSLGGDRAEKLFF. Full variable domain (outside the CDR3, taken from reference TRBV5-1 and TRBJ1-4): KAGVTQTPRYLIKTRGQQVTLSCSPISGHRSVSWYQQTPGQGLQFLFEYFSETQRNKGNFPGRFSGRQFSNSRSEMNVSTLELGDSALYLCASSLGGDRAEKLFFGSGTQLSVL.

J is TRBJ2-3 and V is TRBV5-8, with TRBD2 matching over 10 bases. This CDR3 is built from 17 residues. Trimming removed 0 bases from V and 6 bases from J; junction bases left unmatched: 10. Germline V lookup: CDR1 SGHTS, CDR2 YDEGEE. The CDR3 nucleotides are TGTGCCAGCAGCTTGGACCCCAGCGGGAGGGTGGTTGATACGCAGTATTTT. It specifies CASSLDPSGRVVDTQYF.